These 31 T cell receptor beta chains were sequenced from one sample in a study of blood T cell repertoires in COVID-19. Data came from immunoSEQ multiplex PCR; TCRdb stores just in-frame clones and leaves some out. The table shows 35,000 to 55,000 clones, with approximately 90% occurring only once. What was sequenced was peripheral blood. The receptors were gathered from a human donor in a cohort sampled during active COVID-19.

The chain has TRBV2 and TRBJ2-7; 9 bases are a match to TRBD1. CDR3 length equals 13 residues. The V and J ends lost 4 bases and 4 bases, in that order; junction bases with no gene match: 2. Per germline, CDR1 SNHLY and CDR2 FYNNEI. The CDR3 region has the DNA TGTGCCAGCAGTGGGACAGGGGTTTACGAGCAGTACTTC. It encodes CASSGTGVYEQYF.

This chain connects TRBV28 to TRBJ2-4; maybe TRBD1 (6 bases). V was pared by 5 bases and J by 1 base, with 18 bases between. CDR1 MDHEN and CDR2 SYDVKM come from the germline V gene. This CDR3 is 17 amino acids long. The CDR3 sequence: CASSTRKQGVAKNIQYF. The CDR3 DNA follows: TGTGCCAGCAGTACGAGAAAACAGGGAGTTGCCAAAAACATTCAGTACTTC.

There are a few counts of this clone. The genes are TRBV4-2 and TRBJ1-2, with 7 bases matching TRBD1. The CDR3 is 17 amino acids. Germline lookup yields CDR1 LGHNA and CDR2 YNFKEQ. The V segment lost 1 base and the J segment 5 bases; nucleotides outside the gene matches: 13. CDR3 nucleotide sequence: TGTGCCAGCAGCCAAGTCCTGGGACAGCAGTACCTTTATGGCTACACCTTC. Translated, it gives CASSQVLGQQYLYGYTF.

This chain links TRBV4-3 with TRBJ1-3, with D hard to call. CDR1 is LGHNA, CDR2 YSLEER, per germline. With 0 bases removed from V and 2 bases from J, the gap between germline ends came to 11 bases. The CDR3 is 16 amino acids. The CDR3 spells CASSQDVRGTGNTIYF. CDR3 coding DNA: TGCGCCAGCAGCCAAGATGTCCGAGGGACTGGAAACACCATATATTTT.

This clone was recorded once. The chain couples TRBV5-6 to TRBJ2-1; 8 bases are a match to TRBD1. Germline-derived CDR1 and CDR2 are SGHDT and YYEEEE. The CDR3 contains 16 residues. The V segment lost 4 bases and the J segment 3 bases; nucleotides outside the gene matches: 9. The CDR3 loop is CASSVGQGGYYNEQFF. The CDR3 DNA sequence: TGTGCCAGCAGCGTAGGACAGGGCGGTTACTACAATGAGCAGTTCTTC.

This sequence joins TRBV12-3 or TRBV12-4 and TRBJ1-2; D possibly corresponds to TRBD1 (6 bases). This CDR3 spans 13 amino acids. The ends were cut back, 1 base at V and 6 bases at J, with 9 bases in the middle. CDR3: CASSLGGHNGYTF. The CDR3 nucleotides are TGTGCCAGCAGTTTAGGGGGGCATAATGGCTACACCTTC.

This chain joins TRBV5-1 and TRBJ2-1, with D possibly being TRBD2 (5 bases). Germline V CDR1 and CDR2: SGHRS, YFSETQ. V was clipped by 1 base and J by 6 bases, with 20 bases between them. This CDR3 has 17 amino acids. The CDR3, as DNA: TGCGCCAGCAGCTTGTTCGCCTCGAGGGCCATTGGCAATGAGCAGTTCTTC. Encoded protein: CASSLFASRAIGNEQFF.

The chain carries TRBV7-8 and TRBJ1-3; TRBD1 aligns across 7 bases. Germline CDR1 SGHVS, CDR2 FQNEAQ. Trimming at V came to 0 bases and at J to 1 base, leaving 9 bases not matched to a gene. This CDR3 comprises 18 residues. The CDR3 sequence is CASSLALPTGWSGNTIYF. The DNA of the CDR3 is TGTGCCAGCAGCTTAGCTCTTCCGACAGGGTGGTCTGGAAACACCATATATTTT.

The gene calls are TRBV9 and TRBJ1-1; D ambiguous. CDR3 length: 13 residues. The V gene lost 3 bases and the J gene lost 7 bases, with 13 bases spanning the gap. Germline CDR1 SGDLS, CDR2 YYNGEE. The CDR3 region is CASSATWSGEAFF. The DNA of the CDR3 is TGTGCCAGCAGCGCGACGTGGTCGGGTGAAGCTTTCTTT.

The CDR3 is CASSLEPRGAGDEQFF. CDR3 nucleotide sequence: TGCGCCAGCAGCTTGGAACCACGAGGGGCGGGGGATGAGCAGTTCTTC. The chain recombines TRBV5-1 with TRBJ2-1; 7 nucleotides line up with TRBD2. The CDR3 length is 16 residues. The V gene end was trimmed by 0 bases and the J gene end by 8 bases; junction bases not matched to a gene: 11. Germline assignment: CDR1 SGHRS and CDR2 YFSETQ.

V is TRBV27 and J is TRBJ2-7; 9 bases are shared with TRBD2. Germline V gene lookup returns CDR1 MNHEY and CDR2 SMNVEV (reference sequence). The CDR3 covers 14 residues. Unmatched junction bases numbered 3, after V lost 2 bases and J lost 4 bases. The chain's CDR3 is CASSLAGGLYEQYF. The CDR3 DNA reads TGTGCCAGCAGTTTAGCGGGAGGGCTTTACGAGCAGTACTTC.

The CDR3 DNA is TGTGCCAGCAGCCTTGACAGGGACAATCAGCCCCAGCATTTT. Its translation is CASSLDRDNQPQHF. The V call is TRBV11-2, the J call TRBJ1-5; TRBD1 matches 7 bases. Germline values: CDR1 SGHAT, CDR2 FQNNGV. V lost 5 bases and J lost 3; bases outside the gene matches: 4. The CDR3 is 14 amino acids.

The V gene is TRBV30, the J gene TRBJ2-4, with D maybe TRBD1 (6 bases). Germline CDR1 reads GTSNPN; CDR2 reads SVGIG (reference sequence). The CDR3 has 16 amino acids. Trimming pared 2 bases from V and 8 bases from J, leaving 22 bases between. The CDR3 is CAWSMGARVGLDIQYF. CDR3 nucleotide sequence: TGTGCCTGGAGTATGGGGGCCAGGGTGGGGTTGGACATTCAGTACTTC.

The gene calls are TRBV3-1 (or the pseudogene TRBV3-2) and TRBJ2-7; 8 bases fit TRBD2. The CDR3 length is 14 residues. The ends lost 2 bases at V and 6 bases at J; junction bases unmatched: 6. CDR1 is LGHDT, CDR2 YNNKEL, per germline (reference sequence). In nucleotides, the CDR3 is TGTGCCAGCAGCCAAACCGGCGGGAGGAGCGAGCAGTACTTC. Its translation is CASSQTGGRSEQYF.

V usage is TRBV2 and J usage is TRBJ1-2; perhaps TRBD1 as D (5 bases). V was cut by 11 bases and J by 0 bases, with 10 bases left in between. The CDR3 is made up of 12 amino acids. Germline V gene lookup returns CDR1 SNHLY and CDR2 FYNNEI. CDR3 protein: CAGQNANYGYTF. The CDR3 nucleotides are TGTGCCGGACAAAATGCTAACTATGGCTACACCTTC.

The CDR3 protein is CASSIGTGSGETQYF. DNA for the CDR3: TGTGCCAGTAGTATAGGGACAGGGAGCGGAGAGACCCAGTACTTC. J is TRBJ2-5 and V is TRBV19, with 8 bases that match TRBD1. This CDR3 has 15 amino acids. V was pared by 1 base and J by 4 bases, with 5 bases of the junction left unmatched. Germline CDR1 reads LNHDA; CDR2 reads SQIVND (reference sequence).

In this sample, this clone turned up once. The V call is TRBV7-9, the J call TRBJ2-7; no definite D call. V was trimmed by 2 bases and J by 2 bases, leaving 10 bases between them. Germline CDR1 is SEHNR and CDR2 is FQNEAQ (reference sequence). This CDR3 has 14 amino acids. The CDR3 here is CASSLLSKPYEQYF. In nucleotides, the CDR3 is TGTGCCAGCAGCTTATTGTCTAAGCCCTACGAGCAGTACTTC.

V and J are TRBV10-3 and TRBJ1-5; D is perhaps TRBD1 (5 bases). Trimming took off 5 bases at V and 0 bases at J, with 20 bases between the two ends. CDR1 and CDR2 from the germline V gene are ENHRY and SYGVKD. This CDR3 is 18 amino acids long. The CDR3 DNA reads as TGTGCCATCAGTCAGCTTGGGGGGGGAAAAAATAGCAATCAGCCCCAGCATTTT. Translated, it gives CAISQLGGGKNSNQPQHF.

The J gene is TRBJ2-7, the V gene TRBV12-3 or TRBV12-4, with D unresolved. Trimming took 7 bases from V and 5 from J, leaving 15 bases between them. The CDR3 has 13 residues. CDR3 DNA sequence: TGTGCCAGCACCCTTACAGTTTCCAACGAGCAGTACTTC. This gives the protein CASTLTVSNEQYF.

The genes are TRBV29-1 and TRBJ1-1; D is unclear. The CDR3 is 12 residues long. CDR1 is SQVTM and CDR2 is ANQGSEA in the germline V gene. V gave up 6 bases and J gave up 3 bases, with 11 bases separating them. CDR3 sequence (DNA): TGCAGCGTGATTGACATCCACACTGAAGCTTTCTTT. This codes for CSVIDIHTEAFF. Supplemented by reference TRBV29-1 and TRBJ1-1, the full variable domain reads SAVISQKPSRDICQRGTSLTIQCQVDSQVTMMFWYRQQPGQSLTLIATANQGSEATYESGFVIDKFPISRPNLTFSTLTVSNMSPEDSSIYLCSVIDIHTEAFFGQGTRLTVV.

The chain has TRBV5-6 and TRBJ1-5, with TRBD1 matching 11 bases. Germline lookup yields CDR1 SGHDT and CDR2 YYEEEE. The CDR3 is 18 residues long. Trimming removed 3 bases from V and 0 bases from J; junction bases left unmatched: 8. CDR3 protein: CASSSRTGGTYSNQPQHF. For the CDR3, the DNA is TGTGCCAGCAGCTCCCGGACAGGGGGCACGTATAGCAATCAGCCCCAGCATTTT.

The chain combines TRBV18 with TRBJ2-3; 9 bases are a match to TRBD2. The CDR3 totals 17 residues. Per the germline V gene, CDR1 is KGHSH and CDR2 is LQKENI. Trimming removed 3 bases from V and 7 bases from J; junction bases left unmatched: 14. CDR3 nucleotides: TGTGCCAGCTCACCGGCAACGTGGCGGGAGGGCCGTTATACGCAGTATTTT. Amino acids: CASSPATWREGRYTQYF. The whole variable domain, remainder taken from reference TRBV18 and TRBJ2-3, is NAGVMQNPRHLVRRRGQEARLRCSPMKGHSHVYWYRQLPEEGLKFMVYLQKENIIDESGMPKERFSAEFPKEGPSILRIQQVVRGDSAAYFCASSPATWREGRYTQYFGPGTRLTVL.

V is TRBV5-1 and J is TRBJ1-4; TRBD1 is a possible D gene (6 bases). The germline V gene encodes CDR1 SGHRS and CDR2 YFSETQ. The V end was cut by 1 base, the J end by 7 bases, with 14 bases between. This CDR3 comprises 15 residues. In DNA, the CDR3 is TGCGCCAGCAGCTTGTCGTCAGGGACAACTGAAAAACTGTTTTTT. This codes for CASSLSSGTTEKLFF.

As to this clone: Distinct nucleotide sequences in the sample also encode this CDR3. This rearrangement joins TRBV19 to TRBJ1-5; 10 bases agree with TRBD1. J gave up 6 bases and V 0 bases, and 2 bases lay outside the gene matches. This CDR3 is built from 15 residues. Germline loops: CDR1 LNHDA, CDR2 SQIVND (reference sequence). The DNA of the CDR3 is TGTGCCAGTAGTATAGATGGGACAGGGGTTCAGCCCCAGCATTTT. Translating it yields CASSIDGTGVQPQHF.

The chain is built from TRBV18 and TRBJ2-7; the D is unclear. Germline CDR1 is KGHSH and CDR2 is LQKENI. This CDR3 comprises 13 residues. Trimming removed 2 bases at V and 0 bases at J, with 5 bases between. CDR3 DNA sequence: TGTGCCAGCTCACCAACGAGCTCCTACGAGCAGTACTTC. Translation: CASSPTSSYEQYF.

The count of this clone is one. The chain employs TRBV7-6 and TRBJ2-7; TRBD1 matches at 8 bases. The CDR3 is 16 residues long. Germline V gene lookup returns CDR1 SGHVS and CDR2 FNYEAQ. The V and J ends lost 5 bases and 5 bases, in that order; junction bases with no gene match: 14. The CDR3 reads CASSVISGTGPNEQYF. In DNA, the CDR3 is TGTGCCAGCAGCGTGATATCCGGGACAGGACCCAACGAGCAGTACTTC.

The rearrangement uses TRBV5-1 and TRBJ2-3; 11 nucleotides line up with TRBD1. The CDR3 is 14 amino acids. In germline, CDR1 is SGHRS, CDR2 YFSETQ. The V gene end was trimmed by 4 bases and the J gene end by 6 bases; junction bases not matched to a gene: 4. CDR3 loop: CASSIGQGADTQYF. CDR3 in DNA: TGCGCCAGCAGCATAGGACAGGGGGCTGATACGCAGTATTTT.

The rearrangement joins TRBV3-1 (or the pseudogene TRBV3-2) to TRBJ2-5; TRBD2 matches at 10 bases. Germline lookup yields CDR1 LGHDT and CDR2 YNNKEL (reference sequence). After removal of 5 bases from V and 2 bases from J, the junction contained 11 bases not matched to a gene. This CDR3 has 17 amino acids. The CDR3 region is CASSSGPVTSGQETQYF. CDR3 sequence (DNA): TGTGCCAGCAGCTCAGGACCCGTGACTAGCGGGCAAGAGACCCAGTACTTC.

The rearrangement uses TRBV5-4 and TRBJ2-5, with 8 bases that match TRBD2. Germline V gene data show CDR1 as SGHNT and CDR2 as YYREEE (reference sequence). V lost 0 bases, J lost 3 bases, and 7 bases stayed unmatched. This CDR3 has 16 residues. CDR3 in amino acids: CASSLAPGTSEETQYF. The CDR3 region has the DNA TGTGCCAGCAGCTTGGCCCCCGGGACTAGTGAAGAGACCCAGTACTTC.

CDR3 residues: CASSPGTAYEQYF. CDR3 coding DNA: TGTGCCAGTAGTCCCGGGACAGCCTACGAGCAGTACTTC. The J gene is TRBJ2-7, the V gene TRBV19; TRBD1 matches 7 bases. The length of the CDR3 is 13 residues. Germline V lookup: CDR1 LNHDA, CDR2 SQIVND (reference sequence). The J segment lost 2 bases and the V segment lost 5 bases, leaving 3 bases of the junction unmatched.

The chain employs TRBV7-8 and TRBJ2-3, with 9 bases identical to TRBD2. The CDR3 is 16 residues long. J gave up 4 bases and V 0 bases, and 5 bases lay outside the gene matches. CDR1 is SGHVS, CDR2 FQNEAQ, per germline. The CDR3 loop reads CASSLAASGIPDTQYF. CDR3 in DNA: TGTGCCAGCAGCTTAGCGGCTAGCGGGATCCCAGATACGCAGTATTTT. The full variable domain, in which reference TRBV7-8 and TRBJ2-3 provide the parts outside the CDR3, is GAGVSQSPRYKVAKRGQDVALRCDPISGHVSLFWYQQALGQGPEFLTYFQNEAQLDKSGLPSDRFFAERPEGSVSTLKIQRTQQEDSAVYLCASSLAASGIPDTQYFGPGTRLTVL.